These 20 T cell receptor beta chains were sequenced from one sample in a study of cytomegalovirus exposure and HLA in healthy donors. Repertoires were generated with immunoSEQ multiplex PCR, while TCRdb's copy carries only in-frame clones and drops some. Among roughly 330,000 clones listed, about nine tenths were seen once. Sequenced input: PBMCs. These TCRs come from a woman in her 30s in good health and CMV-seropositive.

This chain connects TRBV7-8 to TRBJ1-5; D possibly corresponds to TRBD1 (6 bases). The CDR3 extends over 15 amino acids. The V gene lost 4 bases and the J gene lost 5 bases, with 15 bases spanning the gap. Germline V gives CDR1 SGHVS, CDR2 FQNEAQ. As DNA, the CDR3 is TGTGCCAGCAGCTCCGGACAGCCCCGTGATCAGCCCCAGCATTTT. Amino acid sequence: CASSSGQPRDQPQHF.

This chain's CDR3 is CASSQKTGGLDEKLFF. CDR3 bases: TGCGCCAGCAGCCAGAAGACAGGGGGCCTTGATGAAAAACTGTTTTTT. The V call is TRBV4-1, the J call TRBJ1-4, with 10 bases that match TRBD1. The V segment lost 3 bases and the J segment 6 bases; nucleotides outside the gene matches: 7. From germline, CDR1 is MGHRA and CDR2 YSYEKL. CDR3 length: 16 amino acids.

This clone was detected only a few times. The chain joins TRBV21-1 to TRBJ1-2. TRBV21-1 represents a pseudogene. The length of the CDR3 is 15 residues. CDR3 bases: TGTGCCAGCAGCAAAGACCTAAATTACCACGGCGGCTACACCTTC. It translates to CASSKDLNYHGGYTF.

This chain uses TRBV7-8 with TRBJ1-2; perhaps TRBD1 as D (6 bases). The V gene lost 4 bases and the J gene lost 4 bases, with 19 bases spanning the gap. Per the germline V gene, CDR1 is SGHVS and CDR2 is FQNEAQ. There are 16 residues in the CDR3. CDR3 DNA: TGTGCCAGCAGCTCCGAGACAGGTCGGACGGCCTATGGCTACACCTTC. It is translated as CASSSETGRTAYGYTF.

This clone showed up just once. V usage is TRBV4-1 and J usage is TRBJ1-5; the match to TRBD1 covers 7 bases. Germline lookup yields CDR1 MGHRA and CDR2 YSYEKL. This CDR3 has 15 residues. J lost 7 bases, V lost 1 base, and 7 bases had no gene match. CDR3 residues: CASSQVSPGGQPQHF. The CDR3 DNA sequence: TGCGCCAGCAGCCAAGTGTCACCAGGGGGGCAGCCCCAGCATTTT.

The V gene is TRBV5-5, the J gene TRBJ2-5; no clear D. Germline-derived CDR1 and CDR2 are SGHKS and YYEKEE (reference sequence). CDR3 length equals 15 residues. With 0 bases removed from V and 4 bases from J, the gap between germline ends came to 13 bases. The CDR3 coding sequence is TGTGCCAGCAGCTTGGAGTCTTTAACCGGAGAGACCCAGTACTTC. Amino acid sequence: CASSLESLTGETQYF.

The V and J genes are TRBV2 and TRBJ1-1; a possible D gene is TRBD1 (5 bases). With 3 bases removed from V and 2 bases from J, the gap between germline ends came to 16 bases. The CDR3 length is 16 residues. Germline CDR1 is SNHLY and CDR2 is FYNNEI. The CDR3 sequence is CASSEGRGPSNTEAFF. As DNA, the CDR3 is TGTGCCAGCAGTGAGGGCCGGGGCCCGAGCAACACTGAAGCTTTCTTT.

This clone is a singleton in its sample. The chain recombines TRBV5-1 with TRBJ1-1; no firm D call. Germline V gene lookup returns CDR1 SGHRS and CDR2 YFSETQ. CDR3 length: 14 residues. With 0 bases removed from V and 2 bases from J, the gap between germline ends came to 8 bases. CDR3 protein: CASSLAQANTEAFF. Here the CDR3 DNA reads TGCGCCAGCAGCTTGGCGCAGGCCAACACTGAAGCTTTCTTT.

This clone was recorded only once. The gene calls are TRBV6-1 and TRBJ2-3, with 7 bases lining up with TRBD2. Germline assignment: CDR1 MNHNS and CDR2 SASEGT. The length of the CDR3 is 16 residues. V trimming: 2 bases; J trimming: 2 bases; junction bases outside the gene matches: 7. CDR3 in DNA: TGTGCCAGCAGTGAATTTCGCGGGGGACCCACAGATACGCAGTATTTT. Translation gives CASSEFRGGPTDTQYF.

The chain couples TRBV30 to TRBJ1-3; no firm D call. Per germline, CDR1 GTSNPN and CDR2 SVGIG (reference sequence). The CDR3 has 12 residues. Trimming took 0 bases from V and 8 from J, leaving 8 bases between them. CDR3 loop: CAWSVLRDTIYF. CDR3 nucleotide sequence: TGTGCCTGGAGTGTACTCCGGGACACCATATATTTT.

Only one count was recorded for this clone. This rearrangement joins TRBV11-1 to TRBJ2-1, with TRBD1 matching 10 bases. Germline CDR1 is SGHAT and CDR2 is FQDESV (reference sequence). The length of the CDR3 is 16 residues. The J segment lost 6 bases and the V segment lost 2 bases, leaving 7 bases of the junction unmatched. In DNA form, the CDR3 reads TGTGCCAGCAGCTTAACCGGGACAGGGGTCGTCAATGAGCAGTTCTTC. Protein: CASSLTGTGVVNEQFF.

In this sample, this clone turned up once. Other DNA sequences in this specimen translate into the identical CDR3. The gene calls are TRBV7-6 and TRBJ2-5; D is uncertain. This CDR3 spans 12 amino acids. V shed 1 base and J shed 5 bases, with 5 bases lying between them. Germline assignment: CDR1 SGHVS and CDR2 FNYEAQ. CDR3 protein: CASSLGQETQYF. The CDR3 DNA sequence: TGTGCCAGCAGCTTAGGGCAGGAGACCCAGTACTTC.

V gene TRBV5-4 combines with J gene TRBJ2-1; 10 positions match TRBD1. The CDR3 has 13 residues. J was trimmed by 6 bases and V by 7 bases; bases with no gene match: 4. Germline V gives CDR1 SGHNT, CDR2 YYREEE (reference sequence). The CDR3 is CASHRDRGNEQFF. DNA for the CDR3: TGTGCCAGCCATCGGGACAGGGGCAATGAGCAGTTCTTC.

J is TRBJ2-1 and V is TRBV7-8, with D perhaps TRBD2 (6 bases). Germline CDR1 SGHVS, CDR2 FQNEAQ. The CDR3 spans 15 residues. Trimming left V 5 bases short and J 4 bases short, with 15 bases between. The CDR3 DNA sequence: TGTGCCAGCAGCCCATTCCGCGGGGATTACAATGAGCAGTTCTTC. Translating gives CASSPFRGDYNEQFF.

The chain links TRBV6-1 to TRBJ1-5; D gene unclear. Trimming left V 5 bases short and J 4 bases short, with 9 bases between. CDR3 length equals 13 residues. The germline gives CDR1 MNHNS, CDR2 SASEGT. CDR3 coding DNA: TGTGCCAGCAGTCCCCGGGGAAATCAGCCCCAGCATTTT. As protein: CASSPRGNQPQHF.

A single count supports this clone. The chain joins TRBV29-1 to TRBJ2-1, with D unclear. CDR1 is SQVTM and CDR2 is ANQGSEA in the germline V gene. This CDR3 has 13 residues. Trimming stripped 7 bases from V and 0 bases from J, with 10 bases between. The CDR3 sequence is CSASIGSYNEQFF. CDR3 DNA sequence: TGCAGCGCCAGCATCGGCTCCTACAATGAGCAGTTCTTC.

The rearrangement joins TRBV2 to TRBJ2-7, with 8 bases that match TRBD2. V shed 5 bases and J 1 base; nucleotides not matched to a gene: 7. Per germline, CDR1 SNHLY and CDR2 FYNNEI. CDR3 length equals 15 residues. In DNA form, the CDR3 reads TGTGCCAGCAGTCAAATAGCGGGATTGTCCTACGAGCAGTACTTC. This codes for CASSQIAGLSYEQYF.

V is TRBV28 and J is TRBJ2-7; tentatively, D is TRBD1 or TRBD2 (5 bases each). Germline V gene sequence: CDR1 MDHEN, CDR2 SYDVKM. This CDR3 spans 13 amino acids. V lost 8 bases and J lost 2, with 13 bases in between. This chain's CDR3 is CASLGTAPYEQYF. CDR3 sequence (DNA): TGTGCCAGCCTGGGGACGGCTCCCTACGAGCAGTACTTC.

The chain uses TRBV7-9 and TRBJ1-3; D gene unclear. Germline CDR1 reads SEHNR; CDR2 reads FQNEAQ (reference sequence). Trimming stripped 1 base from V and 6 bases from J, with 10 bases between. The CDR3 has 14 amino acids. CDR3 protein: CASSLGSRENTIYF. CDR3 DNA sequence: TGTGCCAGCAGCTTAGGCAGTCGGGAAAACACCATATATTTT.

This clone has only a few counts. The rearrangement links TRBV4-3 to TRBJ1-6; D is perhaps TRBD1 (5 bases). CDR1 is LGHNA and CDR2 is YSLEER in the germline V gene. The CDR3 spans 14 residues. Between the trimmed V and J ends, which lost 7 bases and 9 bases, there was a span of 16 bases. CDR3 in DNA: TGCGCCAGCAACGGGGGTTTGGAGAGTTCACCCCTCCACTTT. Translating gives CASNGGLESSPLHF.